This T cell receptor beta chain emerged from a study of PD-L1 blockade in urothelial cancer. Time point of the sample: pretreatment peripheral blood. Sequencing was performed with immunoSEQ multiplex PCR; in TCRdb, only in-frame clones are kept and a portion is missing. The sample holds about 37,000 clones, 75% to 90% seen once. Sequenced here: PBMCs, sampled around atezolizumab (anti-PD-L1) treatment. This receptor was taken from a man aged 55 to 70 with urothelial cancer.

The CDR3 reads CASSEKQATDTQYF. CDR3 nucleotide sequence: TGCGCCAGCAGTGAGAAACAGGCCACAGATACGCAGTATTTT. The chain employs TRBV10-1 and TRBJ2-3; perhaps TRBD1 as D (5 bases). This CDR3 is 14 amino acids long. The V and J ends lost 2 bases and 2 bases respectively, with 8 bases between them. From germline, CDR1 is WNHNN and CDR2 SYGVQD (reference sequence).